This TCR beta chain was sequenced during a study of beta chain features in type 1 diabetes (dated by TCRdb to the late 2010s). Regarding the complete study: Mean age, gender distribution, total cell number and subset yield did not differ between patients and healthy donors. A total of some 110 million sorted cells were examined across all samples, and the number of cells per subset was strongly correlated with RNA yield. Regulatory and stem cell-like memory subsets were obtained from only 8 patients and about eight healthy donors, while naive and central memory subsets were obtained from all 30 or so donors. The study compared the TCRB repertoires of sorted circulating CD4+ T cell subsets in recently diagnosed type 1 diabetes patients with those in matched healthy donors. Results the study describes overall, beyond this receptor: Type 1 diabetes patients showed a moderate but significant shortening of TCRB CDR3 length in all four CD4+ subsets. Because cDNA was sequenced instead of genomic DNA, highly expressing activated cells could be over-represented, though the groups showed no difference in activation or CD3 levels. Shorter templates might be favored by PCR, yet because patient and control samples were amplified and corrected together, any such skew would affect both groups equally. Naive, central memory and regulatory TCRB repertoires appeared to be more alike among patients than among healthy donors. HLA sub-analyses involved small numbers of individuals, so any influence of HLA type on TCRB rearrangement remained unresolved. Fewer insertions and more nucleotide deletions at VDJ recombination sites were observed in patients with type 1 diabetes, implying thymic rearrangement abnormalities.

A single peripheral blood draw of around 120 mL on average was collected from each donor into heparinised tubes. Using a panel that included CD45RO, CCR7, CD25, CD127, CD95 and CD27, naive, central memory, regulatory and stem cell-like memory CD4+ T cells were sorted on a BD FACSAria II. Every sorted population had a purity above 95%. Right away, PBMCs were isolated by Lymphoprep density gradient centrifugation and were stained directly, with no culture step. Samples were stained and sorted in pairs, with one healthy donor and one patient per experiment, so that batch effects were minimized. Taken from the germline V gene, the CDR1 and CDR2 loops are SNHLY and FYNNEI. The junction shows trimming of 3 bases on V and 6 bases on J, plus 8 bases between the germline ends. Measured from the cysteine to the phenylalanine, the CDR3 is 12 residues long. The entry retains the CDR3 DNA only, 36 bases that are in frame from base 1.

As to this clone: It lacks a known antigen. Base qualities are not provided; no much larger clone lies one nucleotide away.

The High Capacity cDNA Reverse Transcription Kit was used to reverse transcribe all of the isolated RNA, meaning that expressed TCRB transcripts were what got sequenced. Deep immunoSEQ sequencing was applied to naive, central memory and regulatory T cell samples, giving an average of about 3.57 million total reads per sample. Sorted cells were lysed in RLT buffer and RNA was extracted with DNase-treated RNeasy Micro or Mini kits, depending on cell number. Each cell subset was processed separately to prevent cross-contamination, with patient and healthy donor samples processed together. The immunoSEQ multiplex PCR was used to amplify TCRB sequences from cDNA, generating 87-bp fragments that spanned the CDR3 region. Sequencing of the amplicons was performed on the Illumina HiSeq platform. As for the authors' bioinformatics: Synthetic template baselines were used to correct PCR bias computationally, reads within Hamming distance 2 were collapsed, and singletons that could not be merged were discarded. Reads were aligned against IMGT to assign V, D and J genes, CDR3 length and insertions or deletions at six rearrangement sites. Within each subset, clonotype counts were normalized to the number of sorted cells before true diversity and Gini coefficients were calculated with the tcR R package. Repertoire sharing was quantified using the overlap coefficient calculated on TCRB nucleotide sequences. Out-of-frame TCRB sequences from naive cells were analyzed to stand in for the pre-selection repertoire. TCRdb took this table from immuneACCESS and kept in-frame rearrangements with V and J called. Such tables lack part of the clones; where checked against another copy, unresolved V genes explain under half of the gap, and the rest is unexplained. V, J and clone size derive from that table, while D and trimming were established from the DNA sequence. The sample records about 360,000 clones, over 9.5% of which are singletons. The leading ten clones occupy 0.017% of the sample.

Sequencing was performed on naive CD4+ T cells from blood. The sample's cell subset or site label is to be understood as: true naive CD4+ T cells. The chain is made from TRBV2 and TRBJ1-1; the D gene is not confidently resolved. This sequence originates from a man between 18 and 35 years old in good health. CDR3 loop: CASSDRGPEAFF. The DNA sequence is given as TGTGCCAGCAGTGATAGAGGTCCTGAAGCTTTCTTT.